This T cell receptor beta chain originates from a study of blood T cell repertoires in COVID-19. Background on the study: T cells, B-cell-depleted T cells, or PBMCs provided the cDNA or gDNA that served as material.

The CDR3 is 13 residues long. With V trimmed by 4 bases and J by 4 bases, 3 bases remained unmatched. The germline gives CDR1 LNHDA, CDR2 SQIVND (reference sequence). Per the original methods: Reference gene primer amplification gave nucleated cell count estimates. The table came from immunoSEQ multiplex PCR; TCRdb's copy has only in-frame clones and leaves some out. The V and J calls and clone size are taken from that table; D and trimming were inferred from the DNA. The sample has around 50,000 clones; 88% are singletons. This TCR came from a man aged 45 to 65 with active COVID-19. The sample consisted of peripheral blood. The chain employs TRBV19 and TRBJ2-5; the match to TRBD2 covers 7 bases. CDR3 amino acids: CASSKASGETQYF. The CDR3 bases are TGTGCCAGTAGTAAAGCTAGCGGAGAGACCCAGTACTTC.